The source of this T cell receptor beta chain is a study of T cell repertoires in cytomegalovirus infection. Background on the study: It can be stated that public TCR beta signatures indicated CMV infection as well as a matching HLA type.

This clonotype has a handful of counts. Its antigen is not known. Whole-study results and caveats: CMV-specific HLA-C-restricted TCR beta clonotypes dominated the ex vivo response. Individuals carrying CMV plus the relevant HLA were identified by cumulative frequency of public TCR beta families.

With 3 bases removed from V and 5 bases from J, the gap between germline ends came to 9 bases. The CDR3 covers 14 residues. Germline-derived CDR1 and CDR2 are SGHNT and YYREEE (reference sequence). MiXCR, applied by TCRdb to the reads, yields one record per CDR3 protein. The table lists 200,000 to 300,000 distinct CDR3 sequences, roughly 15% of them singletons, with around 8.7% in the top ten. This chain joins TRBV5-4 and TRBJ1-6; D is uncertain. This TCR was sampled from a human donor in good health (CMV status not recorded). Some clones in this sample may be carry-over from other donors' samples. The sample taken for sequencing was PBMCs. As DNA, the CDR3 is TGTGCCAGCAGCTCCCTCGCCGATAATTCACCCCTCCACTTT. Its protein is CASSSLADNSPLHF.